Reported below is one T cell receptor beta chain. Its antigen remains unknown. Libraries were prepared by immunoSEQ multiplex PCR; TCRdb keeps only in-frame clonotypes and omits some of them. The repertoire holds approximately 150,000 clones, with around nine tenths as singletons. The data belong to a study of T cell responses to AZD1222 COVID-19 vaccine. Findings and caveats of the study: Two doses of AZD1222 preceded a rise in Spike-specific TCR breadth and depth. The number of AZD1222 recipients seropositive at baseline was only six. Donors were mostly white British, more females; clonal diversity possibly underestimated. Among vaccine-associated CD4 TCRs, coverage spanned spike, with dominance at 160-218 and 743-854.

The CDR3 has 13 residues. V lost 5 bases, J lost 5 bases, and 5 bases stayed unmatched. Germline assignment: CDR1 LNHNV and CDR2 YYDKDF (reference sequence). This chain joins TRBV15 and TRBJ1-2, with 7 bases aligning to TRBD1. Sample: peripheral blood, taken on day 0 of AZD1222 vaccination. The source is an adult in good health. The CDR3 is CATSAGQLYGYTF. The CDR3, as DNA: TGTGCCACCAGCGCGGGACAGCTTTATGGCTACACCTTC.